Sequencing of this T cell receptor (beta chain) was carried out in a study of T cells in Graves' hyperthyroidism and ophthalmopathy. Study results and limitations: The model foresaw ophthalmopathy a median roughly 6 months prior to onset.

TCR beta CDR3 regions were amplified from RNA transcripts. The HTBI set primed first-round TCR CDR3 RT-PCR. TCRdb re-analysed the multiplex PCR reads in MiXCR, keeping a single row per CDR3 protein. The data hold over 500,000 distinct CDR3 sequences, with 46% observed a single time. The sample holds many counts of this clonotype. The target antigen is unknown. Germline V gene data show CDR1 as DFQATT and CDR2 as SNEGSKA (reference sequence). Trimming pared 5 bases from V and 6 bases from J, leaving 8 bases between. The length of the CDR3 is 10 residues. Used for diagnoses were clinical symptoms, serum thyroxine and TRAb, thyroid ultrasound and orbital computed tomography.

The sequence was obtained from an adult woman with Graves' disease, either hyperthyroidism or ophthalmopathy (not recorded which). V is TRBV20-1 and J is TRBJ2-7, with D uncertain. The sequenced sample consisted of peripheral blood or thyroid tissue (not recorded which). CDR3 sequence reads: CSASYREQYF. As DNA, the CDR3 is TGCAGTGCTTCGTATCGCGAGCAGTACTTC.